These 10 T cell receptor beta chains originate from one sample sequenced in a study of naive and memory T cell subsets. A UMI-containing oligonucleotide was joined by 3' ligation to the TCR cDNA template. Amplification of ligated cDNA took four PCR rounds with SP2 and nested alpha and beta constant primers. TCRdb re-derived calls from the UMI-ligation and nested PCR reads in MiXCR, one entry per CDR3 protein. This table has approximately 30,000 distinct CDR3 sequences, around 5.3% appearing once. Sequencing was carried out using blood. The receptors shown here come from an adult in good health.

Sample share makes this clonotype medium-sized (0.01 to 0.1%). As DNA, the CDR3 is TGCAGTGCTAGGAATTGGCTAGCGGGAGACACAGATACGCAGTATTTT. It codes for CSARNWLAGDTDTQYF. This chain links TRBV20-1 with TRBJ2-3; TRBD2 aligns across 10 bases. CDR1 DFQATT and CDR2 SNEGSKA come from the germline V gene (reference sequence). J was trimmed by 2 bases and V by 3 bases; bases with no gene match: 8. This CDR3 region has 16 residues.

This clonotype was recorded many times. J is TRBJ1-2 and V is TRBV7-8, with a tentative D call TRBD1 (5 bases). The germline V gene has CDR1 SGHVS and CDR2 FQNEAQ. Trimming left V 3 bases short and J 7 bases short, with 18 bases between. This CDR3 is 15 amino acids long. The CDR3 nucleotides read TGTGCCAGCAGCTTCCCGTCGGGGGAGAATACTGGCTACACCTTC. This encodes CASSFPSGENTGYTF.

This clonotype was seen repeatedly, ten times or more. The V call is TRBV27, the J call TRBJ2-1, with TRBD2 matching over 11 bases. The length of the CDR3 is 16 residues. Trimming at V came to 2 bases and at J to 4 bases, leaving 4 bases not matched to a gene. The V gene's germline CDR1 is MNHEY and CDR2 SMNVEV (reference sequence). This CDR3 is CASSLTGLAAYNEQFF. In DNA form, the CDR3 reads TGTGCCAGCAGTTTAACGGGACTAGCGGCATACAATGAGCAGTTCTTC.

There are many counts of this clonotype. The chain recombines TRBV3-1 with TRBJ1-6; the match to TRBD1 covers 7 bases. V lost 2 bases, J lost 10 bases, and 5 bases stayed unmatched. This CDR3 spans 14 amino acids. Germline lookup yields CDR1 LGHDT and CDR2 YNNKEL (reference sequence). The CDR3 region has the DNA TGTGCCAGCAGCCAATCGACAGGGTACTCACCCCTCCACTTT. Its protein is CASSQSTGYSPLHF.

This clonotype was observed many times. The chain uses TRBV6-2 or TRBV6-3 and TRBJ2-4; a weak D match, TRBD2 (5 bases). The ends were cut back, 2 bases at V and 6 bases at J, with 14 bases in the middle. The CDR3 length is 15 residues. Germline V lookup: CDR1 MNHEY, CDR2 SVGEGT. The CDR3 protein is CASSYVVGVGNIQYF. CDR3 bases: TGTGCCAGCAGTTACGTCGTGGGAGTGGGAAACATTCAGTACTTC.

This clonotype was seen repeatedly, ten times or more. V is TRBV25-1 and J is TRBJ2-5; D gene uncertain. V lost 0 bases and J 1 base, leaving 6 bases between the germline ends. This CDR3 has 14 residues. The germline CDR1 and CDR2 sequences are MGHDK and SYGVNS. The DNA for the CDR3 is TGTGCCAGCAGTGAATACCCGGTCCAAGAGACCCAGTACTTC. Translated: CASSEYPVQETQYF.

This clonotype has a count of ten or more. The rearrangement uses TRBV6-2 or TRBV6-3 and TRBJ2-1; D is ambiguous. Germline V lookup: CDR1 MNHEY, CDR2 SVGEGT. V gave up 6 bases and J gave up 6 bases, with 18 bases separating them. CDR3 length: 15 residues. The CDR3 nucleotides read TGTGCCAGCAGCCAAGGTGGTGTCTTGGCCAATGAGCAGTTCTTC. Translating it yields CASSQGGVLANEQFF.

V and J are TRBV29-1 and TRBJ2-1; 12 nucleotides agree with TRBD2. This CDR3 region has 13 residues. After removal of 7 bases from V and 10 bases from J, the junction contained 8 bases not matched to a gene. Germline lookup yields CDR1 SQVTM and CDR2 ANQGSEA. The CDR3 spells CSASSGRAGEQFF. The CDR3, as DNA: TGCAGCGCCTCTAGCGGGAGGGCCGGGGAGCAGTTCTTC.

This clonotype was seen at least ten times. The chain employs TRBV7-6 and TRBJ2-7, with TRBD2 matching 8 bases. The CDR3 runs 15 residues. Germline V gene data show CDR1 as SGHVS and CDR2 as FNYEAQ. V lost 1 base and J lost 5; bases outside the gene matches: 7. CDR3 region: CASSLGGGRMNEQYF. The DNA of the CDR3 is TGTGCCAGCAGCTTAGGTGGCGGGAGGATGAACGAGCAGTACTTC. Complete variable domain (other parts from reference TRBV7-6 and TRBJ2-7): GAGVSQSPRYKVTKRGQDVALRCDPISGHVSLYWYRQALGQGPEFLTYFNYEAQQDKSGLPNDRFSAERPEGSISTLTIQRTEQRDSAMYRCASSLGGGRMNEQYFGPGTRLTVT.

This clonotype was observed many times. This chain joins TRBV29-1 and TRBJ2-4; no reliable D call. Trimming removed 8 bases from V and 0 bases from J, with 14 bases in between. The germline V gene encodes CDR1 SQVTM and CDR2 ANQGSEA. The CDR3 has 14 amino acids. CDR3 coding DNA: TGCAGCTCTAGTGGCAGACTAGCCAAAAACATTCAGTACTTC. Protein product: CSSSGRLAKNIQYF.